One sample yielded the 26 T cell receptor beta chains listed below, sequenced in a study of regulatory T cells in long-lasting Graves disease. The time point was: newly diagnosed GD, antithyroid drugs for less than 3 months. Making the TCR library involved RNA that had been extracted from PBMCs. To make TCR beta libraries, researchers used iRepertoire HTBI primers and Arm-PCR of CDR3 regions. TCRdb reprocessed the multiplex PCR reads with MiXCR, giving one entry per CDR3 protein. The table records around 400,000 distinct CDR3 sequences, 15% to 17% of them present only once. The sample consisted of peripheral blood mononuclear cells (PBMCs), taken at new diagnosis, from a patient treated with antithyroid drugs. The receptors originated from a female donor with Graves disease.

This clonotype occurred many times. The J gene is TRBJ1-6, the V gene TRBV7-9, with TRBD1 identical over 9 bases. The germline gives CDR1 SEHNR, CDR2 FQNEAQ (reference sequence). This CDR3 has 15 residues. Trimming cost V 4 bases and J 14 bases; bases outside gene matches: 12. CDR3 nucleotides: TGTGCCAGCAGCTCTCAGACAGGGGGGTTTAGGACCCTCCACTTT. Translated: CASSSQTGGFRTLHF.

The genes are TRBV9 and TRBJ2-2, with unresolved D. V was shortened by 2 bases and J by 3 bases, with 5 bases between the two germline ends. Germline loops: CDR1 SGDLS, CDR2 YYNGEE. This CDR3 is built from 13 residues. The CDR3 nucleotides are TGTGCCAGCAGCGTGGAGTACACCGGGGAGCTGTTTTTT. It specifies CASSVEYTGELFF.

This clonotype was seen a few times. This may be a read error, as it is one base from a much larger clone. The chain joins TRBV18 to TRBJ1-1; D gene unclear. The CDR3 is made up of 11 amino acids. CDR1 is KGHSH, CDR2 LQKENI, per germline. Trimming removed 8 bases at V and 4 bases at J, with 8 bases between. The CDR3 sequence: CASPIGTEAFF. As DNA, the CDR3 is TGTGCCAGCCCAATCGGCACTGAAGCTTTCTTT.

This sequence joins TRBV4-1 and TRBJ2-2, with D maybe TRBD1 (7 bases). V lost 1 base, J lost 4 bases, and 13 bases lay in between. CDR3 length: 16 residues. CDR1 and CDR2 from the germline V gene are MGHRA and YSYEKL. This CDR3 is CASSQGQGGITGELFF. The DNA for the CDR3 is TGCGCCAGCAGCCAAGGGCAGGGGGGCATCACCGGGGAGCTGTTTTTT.

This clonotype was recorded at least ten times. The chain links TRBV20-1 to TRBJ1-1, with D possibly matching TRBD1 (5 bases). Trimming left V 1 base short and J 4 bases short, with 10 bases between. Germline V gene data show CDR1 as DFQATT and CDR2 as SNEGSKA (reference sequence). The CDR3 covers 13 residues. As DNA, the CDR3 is TGCAGTGCTAGAGGATCGGGGCCCACTGAAGCTTTCTTT. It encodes CSARGSGPTEAFF.

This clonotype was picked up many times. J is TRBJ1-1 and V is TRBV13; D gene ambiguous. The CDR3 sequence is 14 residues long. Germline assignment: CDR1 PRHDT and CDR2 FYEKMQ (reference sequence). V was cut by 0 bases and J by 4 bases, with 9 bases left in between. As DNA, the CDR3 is TGTGCCAGCAGCTTAGGGTCCCGGGGCACTGAAGCTTTCTTT. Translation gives CASSLGSRGTEAFF.

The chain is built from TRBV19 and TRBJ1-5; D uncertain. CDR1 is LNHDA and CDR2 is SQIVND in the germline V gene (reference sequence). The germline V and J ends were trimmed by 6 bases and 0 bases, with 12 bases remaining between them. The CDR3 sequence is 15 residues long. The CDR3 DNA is TGTGCCAGTAGCACACAGAGTTATAGCAATCAGCCCCAGCATTTT. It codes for CASSTQSYSNQPQHF.

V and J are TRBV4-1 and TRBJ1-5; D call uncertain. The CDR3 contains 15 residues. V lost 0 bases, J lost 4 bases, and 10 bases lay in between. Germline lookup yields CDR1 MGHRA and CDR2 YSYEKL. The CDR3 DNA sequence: TGCGCCAGCAGCCAAGAATCGATAGGAAATCAGCCCCAGCATTTT. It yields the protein CASSQESIGNQPQHF.

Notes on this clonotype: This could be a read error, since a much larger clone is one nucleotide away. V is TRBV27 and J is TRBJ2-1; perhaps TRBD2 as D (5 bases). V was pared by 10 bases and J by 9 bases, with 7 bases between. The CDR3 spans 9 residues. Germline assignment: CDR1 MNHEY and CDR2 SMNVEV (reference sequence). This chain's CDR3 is CATRAEQFF. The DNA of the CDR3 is TGTGCCACGAGGGCTGAGCAGTTCTTC.

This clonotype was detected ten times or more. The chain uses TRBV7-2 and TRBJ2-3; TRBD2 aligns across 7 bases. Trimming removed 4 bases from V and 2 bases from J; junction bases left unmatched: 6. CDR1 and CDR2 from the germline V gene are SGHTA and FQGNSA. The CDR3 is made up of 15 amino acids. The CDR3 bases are TGTGCCAGCAGCTGGAGGAGCGGGAACACAGATACGCAGTATTTT. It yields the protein CASSWRSGNTDTQYF.

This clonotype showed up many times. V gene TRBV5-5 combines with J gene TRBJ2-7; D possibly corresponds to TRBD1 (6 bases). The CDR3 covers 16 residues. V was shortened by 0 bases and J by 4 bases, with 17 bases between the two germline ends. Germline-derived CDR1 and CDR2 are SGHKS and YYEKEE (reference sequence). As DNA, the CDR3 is TGTGCCAGCAGCTTGGGACGGAGACAGGAACGTTACGAGCAGTACTTC. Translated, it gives CASSLGRRQERYEQYF.

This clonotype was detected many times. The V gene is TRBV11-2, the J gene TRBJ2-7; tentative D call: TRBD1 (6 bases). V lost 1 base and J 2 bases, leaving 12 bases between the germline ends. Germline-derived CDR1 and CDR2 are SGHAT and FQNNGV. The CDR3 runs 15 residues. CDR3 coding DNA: TGTGCCAGCAGCTTAGTGCAGGGGTGGGCCTACGAGCAGTACTTC. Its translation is CASSLVQGWAYEQYF.

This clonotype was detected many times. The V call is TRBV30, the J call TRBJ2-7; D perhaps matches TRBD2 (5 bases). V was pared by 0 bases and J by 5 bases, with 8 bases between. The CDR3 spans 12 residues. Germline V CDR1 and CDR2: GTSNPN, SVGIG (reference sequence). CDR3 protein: CAWSVASNEQYF. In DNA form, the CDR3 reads TGTGCCTGGAGTGTAGCTAGCAACGAGCAGTACTTC. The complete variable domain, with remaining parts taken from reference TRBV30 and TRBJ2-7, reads SQTIHQWPATLVQPVGSPLSLECTVEGTSNPNLYWYRQAAGRGLQLLFYSVGIGQISSEVPQNLSASRPQDRQFILSSKKLLLSDSGFYLCAWSVASNEQYFGPGTRLTVT.

CDR3 nucleotide sequence: TGCAGTGCTGTATGGACGGTATTTACTGAAGCTTTCTTT. Translating gives CSAVWTVFTEAFF. The chain joins TRBV20-1 to TRBJ1-1; no firm D call. Germline V CDR1 and CDR2: DFQATT, SNEGSKA (reference sequence). Deletions cut 5 bases from V and 5 bases from J, with 15 bases between. The CDR3 consists of 13 residues.

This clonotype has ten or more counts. The chain's CDR3 is CASSDLGTGDTPLHF. The CDR3 DNA reads as TGTGCCAGCAGTGATCTGGGGACAGGGGATACACCCCTCCACTTT. This chain connects TRBV2 to TRBJ1-6; 10 bases align to TRBD1. The CDR3 loop spans 15 amino acids. Germline-derived CDR1 and CDR2 are SNHLY and FYNNEI. The J segment lost 11 bases and the V segment lost 3 bases, leaving 7 bases of the junction unmatched.

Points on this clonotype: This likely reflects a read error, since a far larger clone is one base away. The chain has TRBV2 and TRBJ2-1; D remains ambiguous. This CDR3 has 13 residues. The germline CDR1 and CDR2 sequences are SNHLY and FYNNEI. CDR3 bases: TGTGCCAGCAGTGAAGGGCCCGCACATGACCAGTTCTTC. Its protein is CASSEGPAHDQFF.

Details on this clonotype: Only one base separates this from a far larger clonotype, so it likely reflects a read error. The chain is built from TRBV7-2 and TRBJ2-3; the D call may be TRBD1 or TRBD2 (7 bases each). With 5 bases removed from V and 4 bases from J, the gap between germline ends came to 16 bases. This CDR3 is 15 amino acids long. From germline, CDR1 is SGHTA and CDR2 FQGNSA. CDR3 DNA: TGTGCCAGCAGCCCCCGGGCAGGGGGGGCAGATACGCAGTATTTT. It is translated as CASSPRAGGADTQYF.

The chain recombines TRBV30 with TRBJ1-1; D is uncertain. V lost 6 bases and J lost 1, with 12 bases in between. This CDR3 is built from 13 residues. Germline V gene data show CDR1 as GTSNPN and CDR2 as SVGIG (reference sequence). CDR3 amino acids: CACLRAPNTEAFF. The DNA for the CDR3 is TGTGCCTGTCTCCGGGCCCCGAACACTGAAGCTTTCTTT.

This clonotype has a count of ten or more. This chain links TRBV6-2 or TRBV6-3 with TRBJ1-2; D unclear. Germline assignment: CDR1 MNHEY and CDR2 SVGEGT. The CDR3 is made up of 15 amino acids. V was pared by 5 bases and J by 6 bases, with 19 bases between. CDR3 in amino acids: CASSELGVLANGYTF. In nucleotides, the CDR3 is TGTGCCAGCAGTGAACTCGGAGTGTTGGCCAATGGCTACACCTTC.

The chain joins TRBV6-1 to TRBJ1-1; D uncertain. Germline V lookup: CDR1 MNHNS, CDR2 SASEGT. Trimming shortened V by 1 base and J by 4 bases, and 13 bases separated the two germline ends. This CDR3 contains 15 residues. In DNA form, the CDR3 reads TGTGCCAGCAGTGAAGACGGAGGGTCTGCCACTGAAGCTTTCTTT. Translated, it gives CASSEDGGSATEAFF.

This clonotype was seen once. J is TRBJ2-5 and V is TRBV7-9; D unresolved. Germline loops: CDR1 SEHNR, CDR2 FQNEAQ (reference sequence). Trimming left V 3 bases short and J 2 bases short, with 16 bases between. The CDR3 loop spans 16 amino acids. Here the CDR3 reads CASSFPLRGPQETQYF. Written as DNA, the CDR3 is TGTGCCAGCAGCTTCCCACTCCGAGGCCCGCAAGAGACCCAGTACTTC.

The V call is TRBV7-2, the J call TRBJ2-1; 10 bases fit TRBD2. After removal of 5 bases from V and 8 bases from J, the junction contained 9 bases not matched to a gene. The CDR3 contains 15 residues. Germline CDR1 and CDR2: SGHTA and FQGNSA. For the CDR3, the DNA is TGTGCCAGCAGCCCCAGAGCGGGAGGGCCGCATGAGCAGTTCTTC. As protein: CASSPRAGGPHEQFF.

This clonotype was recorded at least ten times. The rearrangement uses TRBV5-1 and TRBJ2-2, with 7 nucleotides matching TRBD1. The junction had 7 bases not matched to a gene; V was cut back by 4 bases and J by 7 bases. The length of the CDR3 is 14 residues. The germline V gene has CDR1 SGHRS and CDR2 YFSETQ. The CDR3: CASSIRQGGGELFF. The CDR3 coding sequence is TGCGCCAGCAGCATCCGACAGGGCGGCGGGGAGCTGTTTTTT.

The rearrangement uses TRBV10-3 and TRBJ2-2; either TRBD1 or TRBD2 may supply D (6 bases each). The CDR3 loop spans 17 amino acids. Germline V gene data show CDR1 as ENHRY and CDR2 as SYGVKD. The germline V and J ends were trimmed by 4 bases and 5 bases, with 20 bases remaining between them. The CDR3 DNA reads TGTGCCATCAGTGCCCCGGCCGGGGGCGAGCGGACCGGGGAGCTGTTTTTT. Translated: CAISAPAGGERTGELFF.

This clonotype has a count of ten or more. CDR3 in DNA: TGCAGCGTCGAGAACACTGAAGCTTTCTTT. Its protein product is CSVENTEAFF. The rearrangement joins TRBV29-1 to TRBJ1-1; D gene ambiguous. V was trimmed by 6 bases and J by 1 base, leaving 3 bases between them. The CDR3 runs to 10 residues. The germline CDR1 and CDR2 sequences are SQVTM and ANQGSEA.

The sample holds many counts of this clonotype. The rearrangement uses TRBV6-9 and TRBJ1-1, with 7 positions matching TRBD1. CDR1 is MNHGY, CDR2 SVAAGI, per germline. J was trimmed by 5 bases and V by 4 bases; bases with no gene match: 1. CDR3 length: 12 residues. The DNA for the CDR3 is TGTGCCAGCAGTTCAGGGGGGACTGAAGCTTTCTTT. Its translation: CASSSGGTEAFF.